The sequence of this TCR beta chain was determined in a study of blood T cells in healthy people across ages. Study-level results: Per million T cells, TCR beta diversity dropped roughly linearly as age increased.

Of note for this clonotype: Antigen unknown.

Primed by a sample-barcoded 5' primer and a J-beta primer mix, a second PCR proceeded for about 7 to 11 cycles. One entry per CDR3 protein, called by TCRdb with MiXCR from the 5' RACE reads. Among 450,000 to 700,000 distinct CDR3 sequences listed, 27% were seen once. The CDR3 length is 12 residues. Germline loops: CDR1 PRHDT, CDR2 FYEKMQ (reference sequence). The chain couples TRBV13 to TRBJ2-5; the D gene is possibly TRBD1 (6 bases). The last part of the DNA fits TRBJ2-7 better; the J call may be wrong. This clonotype originated in a woman aged 70-85 years in good health. Material: blood. This CDR3 is CASSKQGPEQYF. CDR3 nucleotides: TGTGCCAGCAGCAAACAGGGCCCCGAGCAGTACTTC.